Below are 10 T cell receptor beta chains sequenced from a single sample in a study of CXCR3-negative and CXCR3-positive naive CD8 T cells. The libraries of TRB cDNA were constructed through 5' RACE using UMI labels. TCRdb re-called the 5' RACE reads; every CDR3 protein appears as one record, without DNA. The sample holds 45,000 or so distinct CDR3 sequences. Sequencing used memory CD8+ T cells from blood. All receptors come from a human donor in good health. Some clones in this sample may be carry-over from other donors' samples.

This clonotype shows up as medium-sized by frequency. This rearrangement joins TRBV29-1 to TRBJ2-1; there is no DNA to check the TCRdb D call of TRBD2. The CDR3 spans 14 residues. Germline CDR1 reads SQVTM; CDR2 reads ANQGSEA. CDR3 sequence reads: CSVSTSGYNNEQFF.

The V call is TRBV7-9, the J call TRBJ1-2; absent DNA, TCRdb's TRBD1 call cannot be checked. Germline loops: CDR1 SEHNR, CDR2 FQNEAQ (reference sequence). CDR3 length: 18 residues. The CDR3 here is CASSLFGGDRPTNYGYTF.

The chain uses TRBV10-3 and TRBJ1-2; TCRdb's D call of TRBD1 is untestable without DNA. This CDR3 has 14 amino acids. In germline, CDR1 is ENHRY, CDR2 SYGVKD. This CDR3 reads CAISNPGQGYGYTF.

The gene calls are TRBV10-3 and TRBJ2-3; the D call from TCRdb, TRBD1, cannot be confirmed without DNA. Per germline, CDR1 ENHRY and CDR2 SYGVKD. The CDR3 sequence is 12 residues long. This chain's CDR3 is CATDRGSDTQYF.

The V call is TRBV5-6, the J call TRBJ1-5. The CDR3 has 15 amino acids. Per germline, CDR1 SGHDT and CDR2 YYEEEE. The CDR3 loop is CASSLAQEGNQPQHF. Full variable domain (rest looked up from reference TRBV5-6 and TRBJ1-5): DAGVTQSPTHLIKTRGQQVTLRCSPKSGHDTVSWYQQALGQGPQFIFQYYEEEERQRGNFPDRFSGHQFPNYSSELNVNALLLGDSALYLCASSLAQEGNQPQHFGDGTRLSIL.

The chain has TRBV6-5 and TRBJ1-5; with no DNA, the TCRdb D assignment of TRBD1 cannot be verified. CDR1 is MNHEY, CDR2 SVGAGI, per germline. The CDR3 runs to 14 residues. The chain's CDR3 is CASSPGWGNQPQHF.

This chain joins TRBV6-1 and TRBJ2-3; TCRdb names TRBD2, which stays unverified in the absence of DNA. CDR3 length: 14 amino acids. Germline-derived CDR1 and CDR2 are MNHNS and SASEGT. The CDR3 sequence is CASCRGESTDTQYF.

V and J are TRBV7-3 and TRBJ1-1; TCRdb names TRBD1, which stays unverified in the absence of DNA. CDR1 SGHTA and CDR2 FQGTGA come from the germline V gene. The CDR3 length is 17 residues. CDR3 loop: CASSLTGGAPQNTEAFF.

CDR3 residues: CSASTSGGPNEQFF. The chain combines TRBV20-1 with TRBJ2-1; TCRdb's D gene call, TRBD2, goes unchecked for lack of DNA. Per germline, CDR1 DFQATT and CDR2 SNEGSKA (reference sequence). This CDR3 contains 14 residues.

V is TRBV4-3 and J is TRBJ1-4. This CDR3 has 16 residues. Germline CDR1 LGHNA, CDR2 YSLEER. This CDR3 is CASSQDFAGTNEKLFF.